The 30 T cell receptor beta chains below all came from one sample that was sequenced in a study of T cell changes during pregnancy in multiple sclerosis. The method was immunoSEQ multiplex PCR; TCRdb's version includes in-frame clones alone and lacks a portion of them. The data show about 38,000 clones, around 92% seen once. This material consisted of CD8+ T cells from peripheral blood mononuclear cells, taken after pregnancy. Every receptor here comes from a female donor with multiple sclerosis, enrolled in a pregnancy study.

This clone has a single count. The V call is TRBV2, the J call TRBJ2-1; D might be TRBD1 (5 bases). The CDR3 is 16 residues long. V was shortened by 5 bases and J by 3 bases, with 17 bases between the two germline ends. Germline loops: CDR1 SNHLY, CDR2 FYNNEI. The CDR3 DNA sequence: TGTGCCAGCAGTCACGACAGTTTAGTAATCTACAATGAGCAGTTCTTC. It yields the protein CASSHDSLVIYNEQFF.

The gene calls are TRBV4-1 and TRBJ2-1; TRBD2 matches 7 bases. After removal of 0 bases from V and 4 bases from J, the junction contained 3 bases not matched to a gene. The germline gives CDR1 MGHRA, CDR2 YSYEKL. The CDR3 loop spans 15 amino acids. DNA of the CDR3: TGCGCCAGCAGCCAAGATGGCGGGGGTTACAATGAGCAGTTCTTC. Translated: CASSQDGGGYNEQFF.

Written as DNA, the CDR3 is TGTGCCTGGAGCGATCGCAGATTTGGCTACACCTTC. This codes for CAWSDRRFGYTF. This chain links TRBV30 with TRBJ1-2, with D uncertain. Germline CDR1 and CDR2: GTSNPN and SVGIG (reference sequence). The CDR3 spans 12 residues. Trimming stripped 3 bases from V and 7 bases from J, with 12 bases between. The complete variable domain, with remaining parts taken from reference TRBV30 and TRBJ1-2, reads SQTIHQWPATLVQPVGSPLSLECTVEGTSNPNLYWYRQAAGRGLQLLFYSVGIGQISSEVPQNLSASRPQDRQFILSSKKLLLSDSGFYLCAWSDRRFGYTFGSGTRLTVV.

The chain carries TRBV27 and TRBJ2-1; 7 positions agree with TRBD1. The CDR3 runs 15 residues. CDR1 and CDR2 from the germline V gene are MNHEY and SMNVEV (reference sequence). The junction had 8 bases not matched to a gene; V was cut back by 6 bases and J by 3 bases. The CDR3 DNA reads TGTGCCAGCAGCCTAGGGGGCGTAGGCTACAATGAGCAGTTCTTC. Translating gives CASSLGGVGYNEQFF.

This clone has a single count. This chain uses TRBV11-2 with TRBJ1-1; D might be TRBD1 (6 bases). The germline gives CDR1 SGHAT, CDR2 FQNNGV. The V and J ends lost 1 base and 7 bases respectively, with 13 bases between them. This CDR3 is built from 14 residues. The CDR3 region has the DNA TGTGCCAGCAGCTTAGCTTTGGGGGCACTTGAAGCTTTCTTT. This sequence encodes CASSLALGALEAFF.

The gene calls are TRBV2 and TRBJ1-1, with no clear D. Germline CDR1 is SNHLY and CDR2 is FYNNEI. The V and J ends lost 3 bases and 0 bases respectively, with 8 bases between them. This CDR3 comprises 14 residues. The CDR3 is CASSDRGLNTEAFF. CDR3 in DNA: TGTGCCAGCAGTGATCGAGGGTTGAACACTGAAGCTTTCTTT.

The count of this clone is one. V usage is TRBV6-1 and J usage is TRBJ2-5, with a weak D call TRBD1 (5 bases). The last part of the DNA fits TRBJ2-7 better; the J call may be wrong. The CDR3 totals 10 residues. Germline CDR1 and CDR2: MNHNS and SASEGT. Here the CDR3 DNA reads TGTGCCAGCGGGGCGAACGAGCAGTACTTC. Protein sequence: CASGANEQYF.

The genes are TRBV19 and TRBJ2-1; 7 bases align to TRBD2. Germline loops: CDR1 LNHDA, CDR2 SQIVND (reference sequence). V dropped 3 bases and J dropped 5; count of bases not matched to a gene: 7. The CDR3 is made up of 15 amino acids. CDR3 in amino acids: CASSIRGEVDNEQFF. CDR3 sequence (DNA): TGTGCCAGTAGTATCCGGGGGGAGGTGGACAATGAGCAGTTCTTC.

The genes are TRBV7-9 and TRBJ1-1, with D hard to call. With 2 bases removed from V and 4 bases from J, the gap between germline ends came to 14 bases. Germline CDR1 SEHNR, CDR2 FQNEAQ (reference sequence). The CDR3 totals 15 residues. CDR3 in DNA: TGTGCCAGCAGCTTACTACAGCCCGGAGGCACTGAAGCTTTCTTT. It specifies CASSLLQPGGTEAFF. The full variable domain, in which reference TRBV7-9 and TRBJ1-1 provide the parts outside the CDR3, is DTGVSQNPRHKITKRGQNVTFRCDPISEHNRLYWYRQTLGQGPEFLTYFQNEAQLEKSRLLSDRFSAERPKGSFSTLEIQRTEQGDSAMYLCASSLLQPGGTEAFFGQGTRLTVV.

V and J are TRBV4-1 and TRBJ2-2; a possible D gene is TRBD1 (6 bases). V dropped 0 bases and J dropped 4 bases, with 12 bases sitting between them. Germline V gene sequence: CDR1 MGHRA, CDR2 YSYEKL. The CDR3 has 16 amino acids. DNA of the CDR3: TGCGCCAGCAGCCAAGATATGGGGGCGCCCACCGGGGAGCTGTTTTTT. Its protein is CASSQDMGAPTGELFF.

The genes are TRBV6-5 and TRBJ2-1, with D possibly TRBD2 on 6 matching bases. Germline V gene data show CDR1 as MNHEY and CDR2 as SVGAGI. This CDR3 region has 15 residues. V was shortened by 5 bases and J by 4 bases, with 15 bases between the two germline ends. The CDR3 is CASSLTSIPYNEQFF. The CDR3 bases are TGTGCCAGCAGTCTGACTAGTATCCCTTACAATGAGCAGTTCTTC.

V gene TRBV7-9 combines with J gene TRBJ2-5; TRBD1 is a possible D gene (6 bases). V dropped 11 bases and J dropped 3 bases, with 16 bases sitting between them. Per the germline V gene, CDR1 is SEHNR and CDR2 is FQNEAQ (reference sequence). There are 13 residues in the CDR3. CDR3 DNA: TGTGCCGGCCGAACAGGGTGGGAAGAGACCCAGTACTTC. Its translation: CAGRTGWEETQYF.

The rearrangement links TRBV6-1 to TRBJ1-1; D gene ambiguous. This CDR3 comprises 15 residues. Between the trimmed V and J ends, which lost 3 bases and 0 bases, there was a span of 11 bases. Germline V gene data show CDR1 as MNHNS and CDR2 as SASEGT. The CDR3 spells CASSDLHLMNTEAFF. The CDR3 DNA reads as TGTGCCAGCAGTGACTTACATCTCATGAACACTGAAGCTTTCTTT.

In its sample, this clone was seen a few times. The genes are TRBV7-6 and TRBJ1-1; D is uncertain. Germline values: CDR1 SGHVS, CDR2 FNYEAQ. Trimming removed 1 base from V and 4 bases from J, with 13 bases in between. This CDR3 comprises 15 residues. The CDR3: CASSLGEDFTTEAFF. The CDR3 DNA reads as TGTGCCAGCAGCTTAGGCGAGGACTTTACCACTGAAGCTTTCTTT.

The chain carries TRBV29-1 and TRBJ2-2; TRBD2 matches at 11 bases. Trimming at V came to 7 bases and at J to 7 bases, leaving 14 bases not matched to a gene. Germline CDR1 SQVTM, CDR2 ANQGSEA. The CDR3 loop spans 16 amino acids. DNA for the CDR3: TGCAGCGGACTGGGGGGTAGCGGGAGGGCCAGCGGGGAGCTGTTTTTT. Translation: CSGLGGSGRASGELFF.

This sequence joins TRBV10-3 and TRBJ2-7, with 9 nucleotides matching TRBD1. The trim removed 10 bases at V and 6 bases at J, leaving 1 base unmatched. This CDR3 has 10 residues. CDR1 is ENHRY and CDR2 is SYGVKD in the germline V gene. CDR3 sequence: CATTGGEQYF. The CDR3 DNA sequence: TGTGCCACGACAGGGGGCGAGCAGTACTTC.

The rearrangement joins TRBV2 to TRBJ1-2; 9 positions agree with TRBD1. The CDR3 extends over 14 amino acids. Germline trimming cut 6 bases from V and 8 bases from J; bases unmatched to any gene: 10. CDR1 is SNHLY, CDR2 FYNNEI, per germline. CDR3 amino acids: CASRDPQGADGYTF. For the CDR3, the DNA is TGTGCCAGCAGGGACCCACAGGGGGCTGACGGCTACACCTTC. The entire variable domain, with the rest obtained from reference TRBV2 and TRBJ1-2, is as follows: EPEVTQTPSHQVTQMGQEVILRCVPISNHLYFYWYRQILGQKVEFLVSFYNNEISEKSEIFDDQFSVERPDGSNFTLKIRSTKLEDSAMYFCASRDPQGADGYTFGSGTRLTVV.

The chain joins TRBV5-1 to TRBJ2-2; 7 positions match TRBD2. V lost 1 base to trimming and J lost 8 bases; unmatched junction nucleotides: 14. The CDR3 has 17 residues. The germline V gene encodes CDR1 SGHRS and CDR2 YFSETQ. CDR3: CASSLPAGGRARGELFF. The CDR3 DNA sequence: TGCGCCAGCAGCTTGCCGGCTGGCGGGAGAGCGAGGGGGGAGCTGTTTTTT. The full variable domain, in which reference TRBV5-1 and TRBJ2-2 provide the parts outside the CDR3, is KAGVTQTPRYLIKTRGQQVTLSCSPISGHRSVSWYQQTPGQGLQFLFEYFSETQRNKGNFPGRFSGRQFSNSRSEMNVSTLELGDSALYLCASSLPAGGRARGELFFGEGSRLTVL.

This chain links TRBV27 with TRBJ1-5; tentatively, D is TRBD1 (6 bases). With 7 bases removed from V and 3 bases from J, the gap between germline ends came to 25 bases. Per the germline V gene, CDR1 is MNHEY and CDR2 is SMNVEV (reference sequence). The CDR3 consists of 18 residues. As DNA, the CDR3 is TGTGCCAGCACAAGTTTAAAGACGGGGGGCTTCCACAATCAGCCCCAGCATTTT. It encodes CASTSLKTGGFHNQPQHF.

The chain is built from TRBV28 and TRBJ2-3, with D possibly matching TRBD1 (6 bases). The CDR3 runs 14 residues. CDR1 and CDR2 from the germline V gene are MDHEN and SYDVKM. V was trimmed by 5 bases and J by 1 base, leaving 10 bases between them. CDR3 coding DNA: TGTGCCAGCAGTCCCAGGGGCCGCACAGATACGCAGTATTTT. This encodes CASSPRGRTDTQYF.

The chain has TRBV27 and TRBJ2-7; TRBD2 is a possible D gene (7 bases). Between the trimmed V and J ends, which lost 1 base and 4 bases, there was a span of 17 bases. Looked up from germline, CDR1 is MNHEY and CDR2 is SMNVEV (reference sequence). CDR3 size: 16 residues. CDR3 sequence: CASSLYFGGATYEQYF. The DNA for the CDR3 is TGTGCCAGCAGTTTATATTTTGGGGGGGCTACTTACGAGCAGTACTTC.

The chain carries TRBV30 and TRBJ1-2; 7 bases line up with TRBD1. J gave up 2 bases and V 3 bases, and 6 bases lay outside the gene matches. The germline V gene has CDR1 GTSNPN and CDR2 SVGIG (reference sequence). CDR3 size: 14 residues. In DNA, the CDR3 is TGTGCCTGGAGCATTTCGACAGGGAACTATGGCTACACCTTC. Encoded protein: CAWSISTGNYGYTF.

CDR3 residues: CASRVSGWFTYEQYF. The CDR3 DNA sequence: TGCGCCAGCAGGGTCTCAGGGTGGTTCACCTACGAGCAGTACTTC. The V call is TRBV10-1, the J call TRBJ2-7, with D tentatively TRBD1 (5 bases). The CDR3 extends over 15 amino acids. V was trimmed by 6 bases and J by 2 bases, leaving 17 bases between them. Germline V gene data show CDR1 as WNHNN and CDR2 as SYGVQD (reference sequence).

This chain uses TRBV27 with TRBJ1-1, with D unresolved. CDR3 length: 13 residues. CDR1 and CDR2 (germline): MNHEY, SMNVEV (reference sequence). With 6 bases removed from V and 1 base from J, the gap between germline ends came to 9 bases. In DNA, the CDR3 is TGTGCCAGCAGCTGGGCTGGGAACACTGAAGCTTTCTTT. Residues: CASSWAGNTEAFF.

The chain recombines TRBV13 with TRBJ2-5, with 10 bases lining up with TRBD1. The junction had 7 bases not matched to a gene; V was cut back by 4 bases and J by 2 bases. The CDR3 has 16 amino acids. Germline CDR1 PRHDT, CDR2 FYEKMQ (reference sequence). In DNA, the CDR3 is TGTGCCAGCAGCTCCGACAGGGGGCAATATCAAGAGACCCAGTACTTC. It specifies CASSSDRGQYQETQYF.

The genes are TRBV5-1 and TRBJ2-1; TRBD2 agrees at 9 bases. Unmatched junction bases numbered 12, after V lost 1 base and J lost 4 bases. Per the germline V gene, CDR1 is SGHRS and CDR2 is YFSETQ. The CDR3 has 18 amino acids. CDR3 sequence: CASSLMSSGDPRYNEQFF. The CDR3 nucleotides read TGCGCCAGCAGCTTGATGTCTAGCGGGGACCCTAGATACAATGAGCAGTTCTTC.

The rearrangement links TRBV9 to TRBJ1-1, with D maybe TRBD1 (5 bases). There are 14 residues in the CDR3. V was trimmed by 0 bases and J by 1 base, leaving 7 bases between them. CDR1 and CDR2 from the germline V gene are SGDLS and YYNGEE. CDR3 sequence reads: CASSVGGQNTEAFF. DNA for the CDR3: TGTGCCAGCAGCGTAGGCGGACAGAACACTGAAGCTTTCTTT.

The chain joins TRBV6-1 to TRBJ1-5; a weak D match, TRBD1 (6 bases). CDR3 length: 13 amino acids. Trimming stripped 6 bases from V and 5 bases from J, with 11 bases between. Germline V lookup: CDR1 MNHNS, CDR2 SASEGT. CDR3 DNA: TGTGCCAGCAGCTCCGACAGGTATCAGCCCCAGCATTTT. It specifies CASSSDRYQPQHF.

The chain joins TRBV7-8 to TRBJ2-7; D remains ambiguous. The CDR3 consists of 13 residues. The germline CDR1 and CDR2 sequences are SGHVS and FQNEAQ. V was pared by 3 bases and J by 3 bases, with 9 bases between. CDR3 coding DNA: TGTGCCAGCAGCTTGAACAGCATCTACGAGCAGTACTTC. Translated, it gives CASSLNSIYEQYF.

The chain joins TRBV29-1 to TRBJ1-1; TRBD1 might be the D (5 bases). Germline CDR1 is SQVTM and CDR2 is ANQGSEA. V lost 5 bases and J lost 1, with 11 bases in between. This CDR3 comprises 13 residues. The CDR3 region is CSVLSGSNTEAFF. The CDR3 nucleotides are TGCAGCGTTTTGTCAGGGTCGAACACTGAAGCTTTCTTT. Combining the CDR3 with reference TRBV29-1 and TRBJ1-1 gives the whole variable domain SAVISQKPSRDICQRGTSLTIQCQVDSQVTMMFWYRQQPGQSLTLIATANQGSEATYESGFVIDKFPISRPNLTFSTLTVSNMSPEDSSIYLCSVLSGSNTEAFFGQGTRLTVV.